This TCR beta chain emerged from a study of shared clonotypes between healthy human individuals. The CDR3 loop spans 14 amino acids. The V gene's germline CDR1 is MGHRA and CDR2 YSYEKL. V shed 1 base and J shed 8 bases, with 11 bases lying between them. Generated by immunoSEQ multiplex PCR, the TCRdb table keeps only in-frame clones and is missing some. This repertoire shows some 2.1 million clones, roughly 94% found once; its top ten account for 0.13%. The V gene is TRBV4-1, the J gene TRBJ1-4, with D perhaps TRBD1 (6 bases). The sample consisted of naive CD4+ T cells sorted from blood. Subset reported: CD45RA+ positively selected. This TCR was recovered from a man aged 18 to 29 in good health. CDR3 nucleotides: TGCGCCAGCAGCCAAGGTCGAGGGGGGGAAAAACTGTTTTTT. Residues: CASSQGRGGEKLFF.